What follows are 32 T cell receptor beta chains derived from one specimen sequenced in a study of blood T cells in healthy people across ages. Using a J-beta primer mix together with a sample-barcoded 5' primer, a second PCR was run for roughly 7 to 12 cycles. TCRdb analysed the 5' RACE reads with MiXCR anew, one entry per CDR3 protein. The sample holds about 780,000 distinct CDR3 sequences, around half seen once. Sequencing used blood. These receptors originate from a man at least 80 years old in good health.

The chain uses TRBV5-6 and TRBJ2-5; 8 bases map to TRBD1. From germline, CDR1 is SGHDT and CDR2 YYEEEE. The CDR3 length is 15 residues. Trimming took 0 bases from V and 5 from J; bases not matched to a gene: 6. The CDR3 region is CASSLVDREPETQYF. CDR3 DNA sequence: TGTGCCAGCAGCTTGGTGGACAGGGAACCGGAGACCCAGTACTTC.

This clonotype was seen a few times. The V and J genes are TRBV7-2 and TRBJ2-1; weak D call: TRBD2 (5 bases). Gene TRBJ2-7 matches the end of the DNA better, so the J call may be wrong. Germline V CDR1 and CDR2: SGHTA, FQGNSA. The CDR3 has 17 amino acids. CDR3 sequence: CASSLGSAGITYNEQYF. DNA of the CDR3: TGTGCCAGCAGCTTAGGGTCGGCGGGTATTACCTACAATGAGCAGTACTTC.

CDR3 coding DNA: TGTGCCAGCAGCTCGGACGACAGGGTGCGGGTTTTCTACACCTTC. It encodes CASSSDDRVRVFYTF. The rearrangement joins TRBV5-8 to TRBJ1-2, with 7 nucleotides matching TRBD1. The V and J ends lost 3 bases and 10 bases, in that order; junction bases with no gene match: 15. Germline values: CDR1 SGHTS, CDR2 YDEGEE. The CDR3 consists of 15 residues.

This clonotype was found a few times. This chain links TRBV5-1 with TRBJ2-7, with 7 bases aligning to TRBD2. Germline V gene data show CDR1 as SGHRS and CDR2 as YFSETQ. The CDR3 runs 17 residues. After removal of 0 bases from V and 0 bases from J, the junction contained 9 bases not matched to a gene. The CDR3 DNA follows: TGCGCCAGCAGCTTGGCCTTTGGCGGGAGTAGCTCCTACGAGCAGTACTTC. It is translated as CASSLAFGGSSSYEQYF.

A few counts support this clonotype. V is TRBV7-3 and J is TRBJ2-5, with TRBD2 identical over 12 bases. Per the germline V gene, CDR1 is SGHTA and CDR2 is FQGTGA. This CDR3 contains 17 residues. J lost 2 bases, V lost 2 bases, and 6 bases had no gene match. Here the CDR3 DNA reads TGTGCCAGCAGCTTACTTCGGCTAGCGGGAGGGCAAGAGACCCAGTACTTC. Protein: CASSLLRLAGGQETQYF.

This clonotype was observed a few times. The genes are TRBV24-1 and TRBJ2-5; 9 nucleotides line up with TRBD1. The J segment lost 4 bases and the V segment lost 1 base, leaving 6 bases of the junction unmatched. The CDR3 is 16 amino acids. Per the germline V gene, CDR1 is KGHDR and CDR2 is SFDVKD. CDR3 DNA: TGTGCCACCAGTGATTTCGCGACAGGGGGACGAGAGACCCAGTACTTC. This encodes CATSDFATGGRETQYF.

The V call is TRBV12-3 or TRBV12-4, the J call TRBJ2-3, with unresolved D. Trimming removed 5 bases from V and 4 bases from J, with 13 bases in between. This CDR3 spans 14 amino acids. The CDR3 bases are TGTGCCAGCAGTGTAAGGACGCGCTCAGATACGCAGTATTTT. The encoded protein is CASSVRTRSDTQYF.

The rearrangement uses TRBV12-3 or TRBV12-4 and TRBJ1-2; a weak D match, TRBD1 (5 bases). Between the trimmed V and J ends, which lost 5 bases and 3 bases, there was a span of 13 bases. The CDR3 spans 14 residues. The chain's CDR3 is CASSLDDRDYGYTF. In DNA, the CDR3 is TGTGCCAGCAGTCTGGATGACAGAGACTATGGCTACACCTTC.

This clonotype was detected ten times or more. The chain couples TRBV20-1 to TRBJ2-3; TRBD2 matches 12 bases. From germline, CDR1 is DFQATT and CDR2 SNEGSKA (reference sequence). The CDR3 runs to 16 residues. Germline trimming cut 5 bases from V and 1 base from J; bases unmatched to any gene: 7. The CDR3 DNA reads TGCAGTGCTGGACTAGCGGGATGGGAACGCACAGATACGCAGTATTTT. Its protein product is CSAGLAGWERTDTQYF.

J is TRBJ2-3 and V is TRBV7-2, with 12 bases matching TRBD2. V was clipped by 5 bases and J by 2 bases; unmatched bases: 11. Germline-derived CDR1 and CDR2 are SGHTA and FQGNSA. CDR3 length: 18 amino acids. The CDR3 nucleotides are TGTGCCAGCAGCGGCCGGACTAGCGGGATGGGGGCCACAGATACGCAGTATTTT. Translation: CASSGRTSGMGATDTQYF. Full variable domain (missing parts from reference TRBV7-2 and TRBJ2-3): GAGVSQSPSNKVTEKGKDVELRCDPISGHTALYWYRQSLGQGLEFLIYFQGNSAPDKSGLPSDRFSAERTGGSVSTLTIQRTQQEDSAVYLCASSGRTSGMGATDTQYFGPGTRLTVL.

In this sample, this clonotype turned up once. A much larger clonotype is one base distant, so this may be a read error. The chain is built from TRBV15 and TRBJ1-5; maybe TRBD1 (6 bases). This CDR3 is 16 amino acids long. Germline assignment: CDR1 LNHNV and CDR2 YYDKDF (reference sequence). The CDR3 region has the DNA TGTGCCACCAGCATAGCAGACAGGCCTTTTAATCACCCCCAGCATTTT. Translating gives CATSIADRPFNHPQHF.

The chain couples TRBV9 to TRBJ2-7; D is tentatively TRBD1 or TRBD2 (5 bases each). The CDR3 is 15 residues long. CDR1 is SGDLS, CDR2 YYNGEE, per germline. The V end lost 4 bases, the J end lost 0 bases, and 14 bases lay between the germline ends. CDR3 bases: TGTGCCAGCAGCTTTGGGGACGGAAGCTCCTACGAGCAGTACTTC. This codes for CASSFGDGSSYEQYF.

V usage is TRBV28 and J usage is TRBJ2-1; TRBD2 matches 10 bases. The ends lost 6 bases at V and 7 bases at J; junction bases unmatched: 6. The V gene's germline CDR1 is MDHEN and CDR2 SYDVKM. The CDR3 runs to 14 residues. The CDR3 DNA reads as TGTGCCAGCAGGAGCGGGAGGGCCGGGAATGAGCAGTTCTTC. Translating gives CASRSGRAGNEQFF.

The chain joins TRBV28 to TRBJ2-7, with 7 bases fitting TRBD2. The CDR3 has 15 residues. CDR1 and CDR2 from the germline V gene are MDHEN and SYDVKM. V gave up 1 base and J gave up 6 bases; unmatched junction bases: 9. The CDR3 sequence is CASSLSGGGPAEQYF. In DNA form, the CDR3 reads TGTGCCAGCAGTTTATCCGGGGGAGGGCCTGCCGAGCAGTACTTC.

This chain connects TRBV20-1 to TRBJ2-2; 8 bases map to TRBD2. The CDR3 spans 15 residues. Germline-derived CDR1 and CDR2 are DFQATT and SNEGSKA (reference sequence). The trim removed 3 bases at V and 10 bases at J, leaving 13 bases unmatched. CDR3 DNA: TGCAGTGCTAGGGACCCCCGGGAGGGCCACCAGGAGCTGTTTTTT. This sequence encodes CSARDPREGHQELFF.

The rearrangement links TRBV29-1 to TRBJ2-1, with TRBD1 identical over 10 bases. The DNA matches TRBJ2-7 better at its end, which makes the J call doubtful. Germline CDR1 reads SQVTM; CDR2 reads ANQGSEA. The CDR3 totals 11 residues. CDR3: CSGDRGNEQYF. The CDR3 DNA reads as TGCAGCGGGGACAGGGGAAATGAGCAGTACTTC.

The chain links TRBV15 to TRBJ2-5; tentatively, D is TRBD2 (5 bases). V was pared by 3 bases and J by 5 bases, with 19 bases between. Germline CDR1 is LNHNV and CDR2 is YYDKDF (reference sequence). The CDR3 runs to 16 residues. CDR3 in amino acids: CATSSPIPLVHETQYF. The CDR3 DNA sequence: TGTGCCACCAGCAGTCCTATCCCACTAGTTCATGAGACCCAGTACTTC.

On this clonotype itself: One end of the junction fails to match germline, which may point to a read error. The chain recombines TRBV10-3 with TRBJ2-7; no reliable D call. The J call could be wrong; TRBJ2-5 is a better fit for the DNA end. The CDR3 extends over 14 amino acids. Germline CDR1 is ENHRY and CDR2 is SYGVKD. The CDR3 here is CAISETAHQGTQYF. Written as DNA, the CDR3 is TGTGCCATCAGTGAAACGGCACATCAAGGGACCCAGTACTTC.

On this clonotype: A much larger clone differs from this one at a single base, so this may be a read error. The chain combines TRBV6-2 or TRBV6-3 with TRBJ2-7; TRBD2 agrees at 11 bases. CDR1 MNHEY and CDR2 SVGEGT come from the germline V gene. The CDR3 contains 15 residues. CDR3 region: CASSHSGLAGYEQYF. The CDR3 nucleotides read TGTGCCAGCAGTCACTCCGGACTAGCGGGCTACGAGCAGTACTTC.

This rearrangement joins TRBV20-1 to TRBJ1-2; TRBD1 matches 9 bases. J gave up 7 bases and V 1 base, and 7 bases lay outside the gene matches. The germline gives CDR1 DFQATT, CDR2 SNEGSKA (reference sequence). This CDR3 has 14 residues. In nucleotides, the CDR3 is TGCAGTGCTAGAGTAGTACAGGGGGCGGCTGGCTACACCTTC. It codes for CSARVVQGAAGYTF.

This clonotype has a handful of counts. V usage is TRBV20-1 and J usage is TRBJ2-7; D is tentatively TRBD1 or TRBD2 (5 bases each). Trimming took off 3 bases at V and 3 bases at J, with 12 bases between the two ends. Per the germline V gene, CDR1 is DFQATT and CDR2 is SNEGSKA (reference sequence). The length of the CDR3 is 13 residues. The CDR3 here is CSASGDRGYEQYF. DNA for the CDR3: TGCAGTGCTAGTGGGGACCGGGGCTACGAGCAGTACTTC.

This clonotype turned up a few times. This chain uses TRBV3-1 with TRBJ1-1; perhaps TRBD1 as D (5 bases). Trimming stripped 2 bases from V and 3 bases from J, with 13 bases between. CDR1 is LGHDT and CDR2 is YNNKEL in the germline V gene (reference sequence). The CDR3 totals 15 residues. The CDR3 DNA sequence: TGTGCCAGCAGCCAACTTCTCGGACACCACACTGAAGCTTTCTTT. It is translated as CASSQLLGHHTEAFF.

This clonotype has more than one count but fewer than ten. This rearrangement joins TRBV28 to TRBJ2-1; 10 bases are shared with TRBD2. The V and J ends lost 4 bases and 1 base, in that order; junction bases with no gene match: 4. This CDR3 region has 16 residues. Germline V gene sequence: CDR1 MDHEN, CDR2 SYDVKM. The CDR3 nucleotides are TGTGCCAGCAGTTCGACTAGCGGGTGGTCCTACAATGAGCAGTTCTTC. It is translated as CASSSTSGWSYNEQFF.

This chain uses TRBV29-1 with TRBJ1-2; the D is unclear. V was pared by 4 bases and J by 3 bases, with 6 bases between. Germline lookup yields CDR1 SQVTM and CDR2 ANQGSEA. The CDR3 extends over 11 amino acids. CDR3 nucleotides: TGCAGCGTTGGGACGGACTATGGCTACACCTTC. Residues: CSVGTDYGYTF.

The chain is built from TRBV21-1 and TRBJ2-4; whether TRBD2, the table's D call, matches the DNA was not checked. The J call may not be correct, given that the DNA end is closer to TRBJ2-7. TRBV21-1 is a listed pseudogene. CDR3 length: 17 amino acids. As DNA, the CDR3 is TGTGCCAGCAGCAATGATAGGACTAGCGGGAGTATCTACGAGCAGTACTTC. It yields the protein CASSNDRTSGSIYEQYF.

In its sample, this clonotype was seen a few times. The chain links TRBV30 to TRBJ2-3; D gene uncertain. In germline, CDR1 is GTSNPN, CDR2 SVGIG (reference sequence). V lost 1 base to trimming and J lost 4 bases, with 15 bases between them. The CDR3 loop spans 15 amino acids. The CDR3 region has the DNA TGTGCCTGGAGTGGATCCGGGTCCCGAGCAGATACGCAGTATTTT. This gives the protein CAWSGSGSRADTQYF.

The chain links TRBV5-1 to TRBJ2-3; D unresolved. Germline assignment: CDR1 SGHRS and CDR2 YFSETQ. The CDR3 extends over 16 amino acids. V lost 0 bases and J 0 bases, leaving 11 bases between the germline ends. In nucleotides, the CDR3 is TGCGCCAGCAGCTTGGCCCTCGGGTCTAGCACAGATACGCAGTATTTT. As protein: CASSLALGSSTDTQYF.

This clonotype was observed many times. The V call is TRBV4-3, the J call TRBJ1-4; no definite D call. Between the trimmed V and J ends, which lost 3 bases and 5 bases, there was a span of 7 bases. The CDR3 loop spans 13 amino acids. Per germline, CDR1 LGHNA and CDR2 YSLEER. CDR3: CASSQELNEKLFF. The CDR3 DNA sequence: TGCGCCAGCAGCCAGGAATTGAATGAAAAACTGTTTTTT.

The chain employs TRBV5-1 and TRBJ2-2, with a weak D call TRBD2 (5 bases). V was shortened by 5 bases and J by 2 bases, with 10 bases between the two germline ends. Germline assignment: CDR1 SGHRS and CDR2 YFSETQ. The CDR3 consists of 14 residues. The CDR3 loop reads CASSTGVNTGELFF. The CDR3 nucleotides are TGCGCCAGCAGTACCGGGGTCAACACCGGGGAGCTGTTTTTT.

This clonotype was counted only a few times. The chain couples TRBV7-2 to TRBJ2-1, with D hard to call. The CDR3 is 14 residues long. Germline V gene data show CDR1 as SGHTA and CDR2 as FQGNSA. V was trimmed by 1 base and J by 3 bases, leaving 7 bases between them. Here the CDR3 reads CASSLDADYNEQFF. The DNA for the CDR3 is TGTGCCAGCAGCTTAGATGCGGACTACAATGAGCAGTTCTTC. Based on the CDR3 plus reference TRBV7-2 and TRBJ2-1, the full variable domain is GAGVSQSPSNKVTEKGKDVELRCDPISGHTALYWYRQSLGQGLEFLIYFQGNSAPDKSGLPSDRFSAERTGGSVSTLTIQRTQQEDSAVYLCASSLDADYNEQFFGPGTRLTVL.

This clonotype has a handful of counts. The chain employs TRBV10-3 and TRBJ1-4; D is unresolved. CDR1 is ENHRY and CDR2 is SYGVKD in the germline V gene. The V gene lost 4 bases and the J gene lost 8 bases, with 17 bases spanning the gap. The CDR3 runs 15 residues. CDR3 nucleotide sequence: TGTGCCATCAGTGGAGAAGGGAGCCACAAAGAAAAACTGTTTTTT. The encoded protein is CAISGEGSHKEKLFF.

CDR3 sequence (DNA): TGCAGTGCTGCCGGGACTAGCGGGACCCGGGTGCATGAGCAGTTCTTC. As protein: CSAAGTSGTRVHEQFF. The chain carries TRBV20-1 and TRBJ2-1; 13 nucleotides agree with TRBD2. The CDR3 totals 16 residues. V shed 5 bases and J 8 bases; nucleotides not matched to a gene: 12. Per the germline V gene, CDR1 is DFQATT and CDR2 is SNEGSKA (reference sequence).